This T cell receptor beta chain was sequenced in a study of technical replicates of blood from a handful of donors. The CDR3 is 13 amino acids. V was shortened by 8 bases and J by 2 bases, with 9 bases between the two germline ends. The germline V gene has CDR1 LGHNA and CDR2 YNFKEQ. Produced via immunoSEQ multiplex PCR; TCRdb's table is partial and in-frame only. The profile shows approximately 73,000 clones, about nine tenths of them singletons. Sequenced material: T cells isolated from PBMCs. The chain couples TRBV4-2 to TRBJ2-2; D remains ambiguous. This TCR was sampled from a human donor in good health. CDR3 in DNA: TGTGCCAGCGAACACCATAACACCGGGGAGCTGTTTTTT. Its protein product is CASEHHNTGELFF.